The entry that follows covers one T cell receptor (beta chain) sequence. In the original processing: After removing out-of-frame reads, approximately 2 million distinct TCRbeta sequences remained. Repertoires were generated with immunoSEQ multiplex PCR, while TCRdb's copy carries only in-frame clones and drops some. That table supplies the V and J calls and clone size; D and trimming were determined from the DNA. The top ten hold approximately 0.78% of the sample, which has about 50,000 clones, roughly 78% seen once. Germline-derived CDR1 and CDR2 are SGHDN and FVKESK. The CDR3 contains 14 residues. Trimming removed 9 bases from V and 4 bases from J, with 19 bases in between. These data come from a study of memory CD4+ T cells and cytomegalovirus serostatus. The sort gate was single viable CD3+CD4+CD8-CD45RO+ cells for memory CD4+ T cells. CD4+ T cells were isolated by positive magnetic selection.

The V and J genes are TRBV14 and TRBJ2-7, with a possible D match to TRBD1 (6 bases). The receptor's source is an adult in good health and CMV-seronegative. The source material was memory CD4+ T cells from blood. The CDR3 sequence is CASRKQGPSYEQYF. CDR3 DNA sequence: TGTGCCAGTAGGAAGCAGGGGCCGTCATACGAGCAGTACTTC.